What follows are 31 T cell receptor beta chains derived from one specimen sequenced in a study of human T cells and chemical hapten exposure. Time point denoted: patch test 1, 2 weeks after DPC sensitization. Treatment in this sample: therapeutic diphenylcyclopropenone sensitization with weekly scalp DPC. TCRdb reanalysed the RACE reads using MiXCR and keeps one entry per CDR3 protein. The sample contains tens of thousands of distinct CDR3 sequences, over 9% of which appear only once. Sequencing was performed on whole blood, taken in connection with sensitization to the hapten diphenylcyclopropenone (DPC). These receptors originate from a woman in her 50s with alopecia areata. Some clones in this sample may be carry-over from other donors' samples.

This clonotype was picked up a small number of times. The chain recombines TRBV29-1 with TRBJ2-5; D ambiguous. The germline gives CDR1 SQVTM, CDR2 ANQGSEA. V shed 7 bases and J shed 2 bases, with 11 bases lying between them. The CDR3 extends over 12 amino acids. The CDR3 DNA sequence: TGCAGCGCTGCTCGGGCACAAGAGACCCAGTACTTC. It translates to CSAARAQETQYF.

For the CDR3, the DNA is TGTGCCAGTAGTATTGGCGGCGCGAACACCGGGGAGCTGTTTTTT. It encodes CASSIGGANTGELFF. The rearrangement joins TRBV19 to TRBJ2-2; D not certain. CDR3 length equals 15 residues. The V end lost 3 bases, the J end lost 0 bases, and 8 bases lay between the germline ends. CDR1 is LNHDA, CDR2 SQIVND, per germline (reference sequence).

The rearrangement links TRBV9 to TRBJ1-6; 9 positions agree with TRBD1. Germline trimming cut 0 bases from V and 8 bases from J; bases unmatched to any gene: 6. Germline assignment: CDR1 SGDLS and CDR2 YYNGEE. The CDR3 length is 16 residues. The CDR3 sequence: CASSVGRQGVDSPLHF. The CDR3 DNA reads TGTGCCAGCAGCGTAGGAAGACAGGGGGTAGATTCACCCCTCCACTTT.

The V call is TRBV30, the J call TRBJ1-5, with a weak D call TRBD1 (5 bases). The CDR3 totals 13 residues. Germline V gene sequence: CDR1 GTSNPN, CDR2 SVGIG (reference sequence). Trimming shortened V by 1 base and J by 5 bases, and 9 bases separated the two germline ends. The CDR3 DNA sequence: TGTGCCTGGAGTGAGGGGAAGGATCAGCCCCAGCATTTT. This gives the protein CAWSEGKDQPQHF.

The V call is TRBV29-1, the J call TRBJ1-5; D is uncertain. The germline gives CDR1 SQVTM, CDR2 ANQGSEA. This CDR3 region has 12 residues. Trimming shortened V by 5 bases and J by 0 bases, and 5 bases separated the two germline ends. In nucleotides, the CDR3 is TGCAGCGTTCGCGATAGCAATCAGCCCCAGCATTTT. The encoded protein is CSVRDSNQPQHF.

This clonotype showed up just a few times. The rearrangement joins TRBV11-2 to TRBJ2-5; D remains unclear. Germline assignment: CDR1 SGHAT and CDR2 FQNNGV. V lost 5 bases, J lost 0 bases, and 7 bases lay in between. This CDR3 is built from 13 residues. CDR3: CASSPAYQETQYF. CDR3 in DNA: TGTGCCAGCAGCCCGGCGTACCAAGAGACCCAGTACTTC.

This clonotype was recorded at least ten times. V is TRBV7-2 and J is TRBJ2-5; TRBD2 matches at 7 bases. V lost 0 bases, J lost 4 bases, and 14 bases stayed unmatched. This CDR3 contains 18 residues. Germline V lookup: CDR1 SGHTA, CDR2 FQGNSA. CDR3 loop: CASSLAKEWAGARETQYF. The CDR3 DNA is TGTGCCAGCAGCTTAGCGAAAGAGTGGGCGGGAGCGCGAGAGACCCAGTACTTC.

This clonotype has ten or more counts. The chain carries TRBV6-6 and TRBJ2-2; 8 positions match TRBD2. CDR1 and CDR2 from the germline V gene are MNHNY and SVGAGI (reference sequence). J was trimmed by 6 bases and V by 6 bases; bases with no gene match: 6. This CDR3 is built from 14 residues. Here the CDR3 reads CASRLGGDAGELFF. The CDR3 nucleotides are TGTGCCAGCAGACTCGGGGGGGACGCCGGGGAGCTGTTTTTT.

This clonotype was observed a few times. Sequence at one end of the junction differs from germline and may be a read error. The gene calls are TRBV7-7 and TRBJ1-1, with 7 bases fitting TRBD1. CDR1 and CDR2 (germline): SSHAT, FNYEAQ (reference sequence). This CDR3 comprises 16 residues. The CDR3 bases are TGTGCTAGCAGCCTGCCCCGGGCAGGGGGGAACACTGAAGCTTTCTTT. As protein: CASSLPRAGGNTEAFF. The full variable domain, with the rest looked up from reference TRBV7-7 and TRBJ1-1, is GAGVSQSPRYKVTKRGQDVTLRCDPISSHATLYWYQQALGQGPEFLTYFNYEAQPDKSGLPSDRFSAERPEGSISTLTIQRTEQRDSAMYRCASSLPRAGGNTEAFFGQGTRLTVV.

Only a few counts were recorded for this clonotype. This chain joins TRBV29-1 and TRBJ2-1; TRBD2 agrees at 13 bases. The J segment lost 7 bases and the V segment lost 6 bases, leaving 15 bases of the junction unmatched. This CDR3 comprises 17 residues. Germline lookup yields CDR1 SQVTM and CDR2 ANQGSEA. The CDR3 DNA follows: TGCAGCGTAGGTAGGACTAGCGGGAGAGGAAGTGGAAATGAGCAGTTCTTC. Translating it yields CSVGRTSGRGSGNEQFF.

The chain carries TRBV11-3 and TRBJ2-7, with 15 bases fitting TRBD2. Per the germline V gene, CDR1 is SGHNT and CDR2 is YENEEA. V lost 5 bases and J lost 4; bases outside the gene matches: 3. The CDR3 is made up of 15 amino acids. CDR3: CASSNGLAGGYEQYF. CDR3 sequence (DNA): TGTGCCAGCAGCAACGGACTAGCGGGAGGGTACGAGCAGTACTTC.

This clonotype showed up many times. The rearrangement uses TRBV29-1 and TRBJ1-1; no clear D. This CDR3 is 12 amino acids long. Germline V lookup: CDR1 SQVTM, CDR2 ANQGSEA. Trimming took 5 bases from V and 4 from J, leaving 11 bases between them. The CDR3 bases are TGCAGCGTTCGAACGGTAGGCACTGAAGCTTTCTTT. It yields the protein CSVRTVGTEAFF.

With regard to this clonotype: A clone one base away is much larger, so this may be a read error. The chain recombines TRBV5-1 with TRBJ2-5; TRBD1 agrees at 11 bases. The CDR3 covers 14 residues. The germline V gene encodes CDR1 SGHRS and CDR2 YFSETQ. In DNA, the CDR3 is TGCGTCAGCAGCCGGACAGGGGGCGAAGAGACCCAGTACTTC. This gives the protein CVSSRTGGEETQYF.

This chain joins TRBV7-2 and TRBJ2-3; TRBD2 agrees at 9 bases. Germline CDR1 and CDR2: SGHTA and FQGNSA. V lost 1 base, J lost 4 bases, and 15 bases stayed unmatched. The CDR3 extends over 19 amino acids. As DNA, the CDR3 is TGTGCCAGCAGCTTAGTTGGTAGCGGGAGACCCGACTGGGCAGATACGCAGTATTTT. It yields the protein CASSLVGSGRPDWADTQYF.

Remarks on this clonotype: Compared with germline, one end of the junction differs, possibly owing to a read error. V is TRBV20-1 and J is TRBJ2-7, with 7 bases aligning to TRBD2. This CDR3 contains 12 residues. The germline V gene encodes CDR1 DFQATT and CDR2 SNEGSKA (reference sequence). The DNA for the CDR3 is TGCAGTGCAAGAGGGAGGGCGGACGAGCAGTACTTC. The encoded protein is CSARGRADEQYF.

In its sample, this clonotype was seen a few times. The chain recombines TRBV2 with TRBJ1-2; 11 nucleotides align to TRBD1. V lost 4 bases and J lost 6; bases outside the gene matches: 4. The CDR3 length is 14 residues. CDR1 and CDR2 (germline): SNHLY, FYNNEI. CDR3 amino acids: CASSVGQGAHGYTF. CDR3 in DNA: TGTGCCAGCAGTGTTGGACAGGGGGCTCATGGCTACACCTTC. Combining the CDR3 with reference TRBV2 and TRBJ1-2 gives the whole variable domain EPEVTQTPSHQVTQMGQEVILRCVPISNHLYFYWYRQILGQKVEFLVSFYNNEISEKSEIFDDQFSVERPDGSNFTLKIRSTKLEDSAMYFCASSVGQGAHGYTFGSGTRLTVV.

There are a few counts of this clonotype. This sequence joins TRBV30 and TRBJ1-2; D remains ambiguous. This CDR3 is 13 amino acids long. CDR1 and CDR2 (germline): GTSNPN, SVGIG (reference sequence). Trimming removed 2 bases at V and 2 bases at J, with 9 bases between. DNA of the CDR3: TGTGCCTGGAGTCCGGTACGCAACTATGGCTACACCTTC. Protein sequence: CAWSPVRNYGYTF.

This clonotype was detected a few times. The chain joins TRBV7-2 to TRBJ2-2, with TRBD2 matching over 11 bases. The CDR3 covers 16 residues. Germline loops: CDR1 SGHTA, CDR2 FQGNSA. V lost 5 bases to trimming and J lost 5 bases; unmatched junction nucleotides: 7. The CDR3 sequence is CASSLIAGGLTGELFF. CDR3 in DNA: TGTGCCAGCAGCCTGATAGCGGGAGGGCTTACCGGGGAGCTGTTTTTT.

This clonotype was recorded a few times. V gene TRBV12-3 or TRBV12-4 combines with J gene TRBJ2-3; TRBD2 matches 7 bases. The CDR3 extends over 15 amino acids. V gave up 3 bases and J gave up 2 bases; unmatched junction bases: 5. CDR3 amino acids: CASSFQRGATDTQYF. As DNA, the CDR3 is TGTGCCAGCAGTTTCCAGCGGGGAGCCACAGATACGCAGTATTTT.

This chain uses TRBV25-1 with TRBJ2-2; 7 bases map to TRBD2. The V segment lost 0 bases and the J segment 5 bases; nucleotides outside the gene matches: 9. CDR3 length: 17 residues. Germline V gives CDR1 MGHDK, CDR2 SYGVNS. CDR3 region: CASSEYGRTSWTGELFF. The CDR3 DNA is TGTGCCAGCAGTGAATATGGGAGGACTAGTTGGACCGGGGAGCTGTTTTTT.

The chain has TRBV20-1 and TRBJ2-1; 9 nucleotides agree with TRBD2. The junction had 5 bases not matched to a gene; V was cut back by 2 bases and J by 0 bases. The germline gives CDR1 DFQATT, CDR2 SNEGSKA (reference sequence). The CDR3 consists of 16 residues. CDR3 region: CSARRTSVSSYNEQFF. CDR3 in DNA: TGCAGTGCTAGAAGGACTAGCGTTAGCTCCTACAATGAGCAGTTCTTC.

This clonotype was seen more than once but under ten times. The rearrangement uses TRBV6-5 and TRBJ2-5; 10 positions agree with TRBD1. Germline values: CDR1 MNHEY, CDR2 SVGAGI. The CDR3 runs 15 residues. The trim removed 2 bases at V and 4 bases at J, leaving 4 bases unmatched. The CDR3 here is CASSYQGDRGETQYF. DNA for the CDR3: TGTGCCAGCAGTTACCAAGGGGACAGGGGAGAGACCCAGTACTTC.

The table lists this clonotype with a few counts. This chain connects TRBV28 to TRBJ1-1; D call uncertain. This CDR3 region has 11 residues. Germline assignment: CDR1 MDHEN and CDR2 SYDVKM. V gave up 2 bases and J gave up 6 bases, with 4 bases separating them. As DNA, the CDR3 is TGTGCCAGCAGTTTACCCTCTGAAGCTTTCTTT. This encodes CASSLPSEAFF.

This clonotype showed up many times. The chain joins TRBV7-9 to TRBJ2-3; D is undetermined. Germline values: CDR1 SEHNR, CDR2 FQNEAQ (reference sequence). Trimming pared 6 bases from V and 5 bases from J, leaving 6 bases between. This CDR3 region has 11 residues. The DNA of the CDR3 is TGTGCCAGCAGTTTTCTAGATACGCAGTATTTT. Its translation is CASSFLDTQYF.

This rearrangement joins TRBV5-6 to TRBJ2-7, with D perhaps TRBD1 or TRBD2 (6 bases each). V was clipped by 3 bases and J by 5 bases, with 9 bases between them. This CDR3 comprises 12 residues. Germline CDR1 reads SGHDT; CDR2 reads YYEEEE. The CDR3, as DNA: TGTGCCAGCAGCTCGGGGGACAACGAGCAGTACTTC. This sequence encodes CASSSGDNEQYF.

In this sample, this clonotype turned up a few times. The CDR3 protein is CASRSTYGYTF. CDR3 nucleotide sequence: TGTGCCAGCAGATCAACCTATGGCTACACCTTC. This chain uses TRBV6-4 with TRBJ1-2, with unresolved D. CDR1 and CDR2 (germline): MRHNA, SNTAGT. Trimming removed 6 bases at V and 4 bases at J, with 6 bases between. The CDR3 is 11 amino acids.

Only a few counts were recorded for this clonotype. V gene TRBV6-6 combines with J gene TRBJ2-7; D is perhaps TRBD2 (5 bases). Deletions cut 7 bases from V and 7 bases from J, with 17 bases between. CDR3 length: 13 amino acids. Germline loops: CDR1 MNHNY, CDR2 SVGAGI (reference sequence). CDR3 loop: CASNPGSRDEQYF. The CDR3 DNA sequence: TGTGCCAGCAATCCGGGTTCCCGGGATGAGCAGTACTTC.

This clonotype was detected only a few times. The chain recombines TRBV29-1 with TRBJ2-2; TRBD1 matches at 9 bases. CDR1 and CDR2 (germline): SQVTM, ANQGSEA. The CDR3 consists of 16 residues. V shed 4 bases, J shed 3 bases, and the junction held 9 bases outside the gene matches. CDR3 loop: CSVGVSQGAYTGELFF. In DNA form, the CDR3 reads TGCAGCGTTGGAGTCTCACAGGGGGCCTACACCGGGGAGCTGTTTTTT.

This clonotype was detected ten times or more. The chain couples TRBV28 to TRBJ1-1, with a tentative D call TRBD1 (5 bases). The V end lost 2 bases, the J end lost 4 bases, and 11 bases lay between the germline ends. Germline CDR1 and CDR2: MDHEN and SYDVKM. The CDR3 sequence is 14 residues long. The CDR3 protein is CASSLLGGGTEAFF. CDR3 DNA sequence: TGTGCCAGCAGTTTACTCGGGGGAGGCACTGAAGCTTTCTTT.

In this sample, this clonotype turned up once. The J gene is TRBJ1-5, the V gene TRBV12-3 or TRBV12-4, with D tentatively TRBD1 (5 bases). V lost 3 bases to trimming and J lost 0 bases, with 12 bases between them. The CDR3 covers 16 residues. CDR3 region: CASSFEDIPSNQPQHF. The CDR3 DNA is TGTGCCAGCAGTTTCGAGGACATCCCTAGCAATCAGCCCCAGCATTTT.

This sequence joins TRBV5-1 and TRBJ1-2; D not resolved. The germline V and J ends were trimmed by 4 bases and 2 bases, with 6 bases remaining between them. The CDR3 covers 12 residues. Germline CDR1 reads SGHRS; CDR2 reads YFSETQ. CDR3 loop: CASSNSNYGYTF. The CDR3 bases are TGCGCCAGCAGCAACTCAAACTATGGCTACACCTTC. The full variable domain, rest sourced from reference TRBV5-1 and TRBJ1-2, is KAGVTQTPRYLIKTRGQQVTLSCSPISGHRSVSWYQQTPGQGLQFLFEYFSETQRNKGNFPGRFSGRQFSNSRSEMNVSTLELGDSALYLCASSNSNYGYTFGSGTRLTVV.